This T cell receptor beta chain derives from a study of beta chain features in type 1 diabetes. The CDR3 extends over 15 amino acids. Trimming took 5 bases from V and 3 from J, leaving 16 bases between them. CDR1 is SEHNR, CDR2 FQNEAQ, per germline (reference sequence). All of the isolated RNA was reverse transcribed, so expressed TCRB transcripts were sequenced. Measured with immunoSEQ multiplex PCR; TCRdb has only the in-frame clones, and not every one. This sample yields 60,000 to 75,000 clones, of which roughly three fifths are seen a single time; around 2.2% belongs to the top ten. There was one heparinised blood draw per donor, averaging around 100 mL. Sort purity for all populations was recorded as exceeding 98%.

The chain links TRBV7-9 to TRBJ1-1, with D possibly matching TRBD1 (5 bases). Sequencing used Tregs from blood. The receptor was isolated from a woman between 18 and 29 years old in good health. Here the CDR3 reads CASSPHQGLHTEAFF. The CDR3, as DNA: TGTGCCAGCAGCCCCCACCAGGGATTGCACACTGAAGCTTTCTTT. Filled out from reference TRBV7-9 and TRBJ1-1, the complete variable domain reads DTGVSQNPRHKITKRGQNVTFRCDPISEHNRLYWYRQTLGQGPEFLTYFQNEAQLEKSRLLSDRFSAERPKGSFSTLEIQRTEQGDSAMYLCASSPHQGLHTEAFFGQGTRLTVV.